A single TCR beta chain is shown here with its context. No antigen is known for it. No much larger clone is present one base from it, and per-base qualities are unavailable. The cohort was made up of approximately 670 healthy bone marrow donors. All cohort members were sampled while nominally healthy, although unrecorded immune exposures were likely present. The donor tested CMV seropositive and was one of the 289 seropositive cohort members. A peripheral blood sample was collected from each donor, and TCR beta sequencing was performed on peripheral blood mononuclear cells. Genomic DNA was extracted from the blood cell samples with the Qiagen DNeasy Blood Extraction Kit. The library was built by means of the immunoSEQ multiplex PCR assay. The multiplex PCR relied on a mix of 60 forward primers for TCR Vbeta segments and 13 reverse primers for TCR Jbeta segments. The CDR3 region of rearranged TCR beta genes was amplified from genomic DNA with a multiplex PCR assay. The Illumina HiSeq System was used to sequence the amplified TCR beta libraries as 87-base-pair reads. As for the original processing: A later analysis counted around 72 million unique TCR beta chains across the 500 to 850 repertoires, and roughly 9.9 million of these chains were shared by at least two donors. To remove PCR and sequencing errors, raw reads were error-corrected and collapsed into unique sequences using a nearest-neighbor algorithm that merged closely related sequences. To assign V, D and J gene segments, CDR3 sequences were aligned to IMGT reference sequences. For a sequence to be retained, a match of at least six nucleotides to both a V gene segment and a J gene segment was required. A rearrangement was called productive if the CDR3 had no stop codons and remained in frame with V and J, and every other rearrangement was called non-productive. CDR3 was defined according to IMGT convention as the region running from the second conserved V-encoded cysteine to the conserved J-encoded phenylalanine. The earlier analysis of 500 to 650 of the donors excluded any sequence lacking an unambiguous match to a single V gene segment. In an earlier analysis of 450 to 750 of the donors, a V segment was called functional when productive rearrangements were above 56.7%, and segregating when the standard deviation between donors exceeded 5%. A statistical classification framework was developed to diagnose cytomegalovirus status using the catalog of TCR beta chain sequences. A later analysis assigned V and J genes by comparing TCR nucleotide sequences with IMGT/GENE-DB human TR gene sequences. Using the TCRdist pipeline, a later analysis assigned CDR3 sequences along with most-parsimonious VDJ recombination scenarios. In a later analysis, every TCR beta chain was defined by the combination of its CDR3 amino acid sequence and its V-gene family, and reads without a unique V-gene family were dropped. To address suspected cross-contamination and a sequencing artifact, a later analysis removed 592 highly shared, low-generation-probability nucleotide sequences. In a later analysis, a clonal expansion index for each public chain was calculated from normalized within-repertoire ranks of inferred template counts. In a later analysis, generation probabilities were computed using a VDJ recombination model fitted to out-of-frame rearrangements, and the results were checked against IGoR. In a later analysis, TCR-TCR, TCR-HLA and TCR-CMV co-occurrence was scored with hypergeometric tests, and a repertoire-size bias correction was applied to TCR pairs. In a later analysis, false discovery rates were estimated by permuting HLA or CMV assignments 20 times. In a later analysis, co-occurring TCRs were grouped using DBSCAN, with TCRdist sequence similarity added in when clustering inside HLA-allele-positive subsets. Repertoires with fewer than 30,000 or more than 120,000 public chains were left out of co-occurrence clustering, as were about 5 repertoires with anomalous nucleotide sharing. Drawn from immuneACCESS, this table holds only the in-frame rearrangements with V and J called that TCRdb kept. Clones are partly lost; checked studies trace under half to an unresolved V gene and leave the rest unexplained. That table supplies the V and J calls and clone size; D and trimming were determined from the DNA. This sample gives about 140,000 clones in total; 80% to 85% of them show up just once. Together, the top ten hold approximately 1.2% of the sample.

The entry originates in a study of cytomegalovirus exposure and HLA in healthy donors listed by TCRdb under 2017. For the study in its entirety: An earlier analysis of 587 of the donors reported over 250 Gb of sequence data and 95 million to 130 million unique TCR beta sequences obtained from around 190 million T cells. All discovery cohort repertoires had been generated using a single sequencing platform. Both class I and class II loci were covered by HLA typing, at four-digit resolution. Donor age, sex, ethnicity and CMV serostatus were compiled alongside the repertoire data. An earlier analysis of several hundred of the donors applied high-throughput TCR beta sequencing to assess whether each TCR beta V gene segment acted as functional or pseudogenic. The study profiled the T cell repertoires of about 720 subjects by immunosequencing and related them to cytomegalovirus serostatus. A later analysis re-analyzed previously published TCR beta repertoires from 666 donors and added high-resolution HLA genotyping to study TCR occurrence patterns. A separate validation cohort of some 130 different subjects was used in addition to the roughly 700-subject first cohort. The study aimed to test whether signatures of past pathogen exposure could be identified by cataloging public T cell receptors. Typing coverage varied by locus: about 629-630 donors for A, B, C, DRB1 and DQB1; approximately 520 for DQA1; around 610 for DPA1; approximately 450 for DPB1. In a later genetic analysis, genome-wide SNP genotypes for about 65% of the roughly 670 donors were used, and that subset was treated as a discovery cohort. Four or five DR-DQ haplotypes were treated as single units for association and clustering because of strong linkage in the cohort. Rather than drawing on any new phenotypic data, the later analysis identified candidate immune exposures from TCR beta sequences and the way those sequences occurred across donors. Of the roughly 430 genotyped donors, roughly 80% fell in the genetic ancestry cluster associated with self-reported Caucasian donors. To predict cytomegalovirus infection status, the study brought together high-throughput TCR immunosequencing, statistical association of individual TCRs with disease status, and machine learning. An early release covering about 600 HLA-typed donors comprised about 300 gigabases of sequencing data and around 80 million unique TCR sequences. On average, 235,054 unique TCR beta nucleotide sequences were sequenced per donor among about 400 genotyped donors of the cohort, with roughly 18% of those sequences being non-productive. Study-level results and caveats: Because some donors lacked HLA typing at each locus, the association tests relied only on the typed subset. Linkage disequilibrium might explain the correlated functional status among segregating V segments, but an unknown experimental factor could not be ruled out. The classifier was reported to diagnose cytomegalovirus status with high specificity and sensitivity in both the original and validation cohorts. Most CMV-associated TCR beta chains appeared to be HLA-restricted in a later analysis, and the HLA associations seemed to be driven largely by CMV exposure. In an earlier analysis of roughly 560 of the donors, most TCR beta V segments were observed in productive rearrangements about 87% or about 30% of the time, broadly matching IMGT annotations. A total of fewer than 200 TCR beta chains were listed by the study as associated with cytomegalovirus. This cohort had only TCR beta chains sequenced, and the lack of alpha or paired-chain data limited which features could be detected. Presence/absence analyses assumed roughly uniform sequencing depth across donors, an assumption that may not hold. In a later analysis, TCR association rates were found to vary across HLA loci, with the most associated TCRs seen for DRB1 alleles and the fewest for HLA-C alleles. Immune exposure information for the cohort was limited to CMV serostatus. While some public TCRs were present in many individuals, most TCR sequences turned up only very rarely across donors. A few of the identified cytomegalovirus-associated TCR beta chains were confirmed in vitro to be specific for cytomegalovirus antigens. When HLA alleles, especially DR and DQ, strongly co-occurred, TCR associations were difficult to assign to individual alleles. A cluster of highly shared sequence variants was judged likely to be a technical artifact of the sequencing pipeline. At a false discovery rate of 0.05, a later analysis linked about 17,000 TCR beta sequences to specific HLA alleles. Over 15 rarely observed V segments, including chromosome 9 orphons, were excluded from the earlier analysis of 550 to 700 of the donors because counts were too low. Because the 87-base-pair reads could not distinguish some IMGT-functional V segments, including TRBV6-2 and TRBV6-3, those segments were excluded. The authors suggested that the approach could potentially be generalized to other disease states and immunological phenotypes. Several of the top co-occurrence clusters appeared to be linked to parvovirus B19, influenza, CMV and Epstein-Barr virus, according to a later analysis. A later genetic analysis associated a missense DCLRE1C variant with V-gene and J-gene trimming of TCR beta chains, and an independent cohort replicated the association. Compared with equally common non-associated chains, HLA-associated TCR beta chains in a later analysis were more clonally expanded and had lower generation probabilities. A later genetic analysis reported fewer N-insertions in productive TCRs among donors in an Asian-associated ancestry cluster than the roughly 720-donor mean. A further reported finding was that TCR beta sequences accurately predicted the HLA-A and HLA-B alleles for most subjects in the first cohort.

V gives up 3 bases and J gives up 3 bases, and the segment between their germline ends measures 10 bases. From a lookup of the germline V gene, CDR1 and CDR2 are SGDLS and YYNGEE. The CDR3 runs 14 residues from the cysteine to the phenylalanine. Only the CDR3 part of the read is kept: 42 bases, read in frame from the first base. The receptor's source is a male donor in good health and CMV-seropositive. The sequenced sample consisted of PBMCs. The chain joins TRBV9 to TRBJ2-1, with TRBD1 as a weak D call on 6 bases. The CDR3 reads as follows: CASSATGSYNEQFF. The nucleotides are TGTGCCAGCAGCGCGACAGGAAGCTACAATGAGCAGTTCTTC.